This T cell receptor beta chain was found in a study of tumor T cells in aggressive B-cell lymphoma (dated by TCRdb to the late 2010s). The receptor library was made with the immunoSEQ multiplex PCR assay. The table comes from immuneACCESS by way of TCRdb, which keeps in-frame sequences with V and J called. Part of the clones is missing from these tables; in studies checked, under half for an unresolved V gene and the rest for unknown reasons. Counted in this sample were 3,000 or so clones; around 82% of them appeared once. Together, the top ten hold approximately 16% of the sample. A remark on this clone: The target of this receptor is not known. One base away there is no much larger clone; base qualities are not given.

The CDR3 numbers 18 residues from cysteine through phenylalanine. The entry retains the CDR3 DNA only, 54 bases that are in frame from base 1. According to the germline V gene, CDR1 reads SGHRS and CDR2 reads YFSETQ. Trimming accounts for 4 bases at V and 8 bases at J, while the number of junction bases matched to no gene is 13. The sequenced sample consisted of tumor tissue. The receptor was derived from an adult with diffuse large B cell lymphoma. The V and J segments used are TRBV5-1 and TRBJ2-1; the junction holds 15 bases that match TRBD2. CDR3 loop: CASSTGLAGGPLMDEQFF. The nucleotide sequence is given as TGCGCCAGCAGCACCGGACTAGCGGGGGGGCCTTTAATGGATGAGCAGTTCTTC.